This T cell receptor (beta chain) was found in a study of CD8+ T cells in alopecia areata. Study background: Twice daily, treated patients received 5 to 10 mg of oral tofacitinib. Tofacitinib administration persisted for 6 to 18 months, succeeded by 6 months off drug. Points from the study as a whole: Mice gave a clearer picture of TCR sharing than patients did, possibly for HLA-related reasons. Lesional scalp exceeded normal scalp in clonality, especially in alopecia totalis/universalis.

Peripheral blood samples and lesional scalp punch biopsies were obtained from alopecia areata patients. Sequencing relied on a cDNA template that was reverse transcribed from extracted RNA. The assay was immunoSEQ multiplex PCR, and TCRdb's table has in-frame clones only and misses some. The table has approximately 13,000 clones, roughly 57% seen once. CDR1 is WNHNN, CDR2 SYGVQD, per germline (reference sequence). The CDR3 consists of 15 residues. V lost 4 bases and J lost 4, with 13 bases in between. This clone has only a few counts. No antigen is known for it. This sequence joins TRBV10-1 and TRBJ2-2, with a possible D match to TRBD1 (6 bases). The receptor's source is a human donor with alopecia areata. Material: skin. The CDR3 DNA sequence: TGCGCCAGCAGTGGAACAGGGTTGGCCACCGGGGAGCTGTTTTTT. Its protein is CASSGTGLATGELFF.